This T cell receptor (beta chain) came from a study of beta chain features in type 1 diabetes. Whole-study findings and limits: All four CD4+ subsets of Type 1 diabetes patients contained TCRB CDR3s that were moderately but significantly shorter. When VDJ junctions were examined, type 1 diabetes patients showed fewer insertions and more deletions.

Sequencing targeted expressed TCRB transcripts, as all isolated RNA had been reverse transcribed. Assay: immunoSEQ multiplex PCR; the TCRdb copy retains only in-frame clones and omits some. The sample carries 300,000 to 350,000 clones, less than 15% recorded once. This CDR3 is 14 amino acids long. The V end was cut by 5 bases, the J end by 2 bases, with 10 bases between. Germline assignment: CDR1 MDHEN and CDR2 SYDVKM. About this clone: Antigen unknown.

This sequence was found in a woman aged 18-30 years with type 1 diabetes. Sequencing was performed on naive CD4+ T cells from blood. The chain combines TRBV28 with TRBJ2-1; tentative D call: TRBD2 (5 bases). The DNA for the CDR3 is TGTGCCAGCAGTCTCGGACTGGCCTACAATGAGCAGTTCTTC. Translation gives CASSLGLAYNEQFF.